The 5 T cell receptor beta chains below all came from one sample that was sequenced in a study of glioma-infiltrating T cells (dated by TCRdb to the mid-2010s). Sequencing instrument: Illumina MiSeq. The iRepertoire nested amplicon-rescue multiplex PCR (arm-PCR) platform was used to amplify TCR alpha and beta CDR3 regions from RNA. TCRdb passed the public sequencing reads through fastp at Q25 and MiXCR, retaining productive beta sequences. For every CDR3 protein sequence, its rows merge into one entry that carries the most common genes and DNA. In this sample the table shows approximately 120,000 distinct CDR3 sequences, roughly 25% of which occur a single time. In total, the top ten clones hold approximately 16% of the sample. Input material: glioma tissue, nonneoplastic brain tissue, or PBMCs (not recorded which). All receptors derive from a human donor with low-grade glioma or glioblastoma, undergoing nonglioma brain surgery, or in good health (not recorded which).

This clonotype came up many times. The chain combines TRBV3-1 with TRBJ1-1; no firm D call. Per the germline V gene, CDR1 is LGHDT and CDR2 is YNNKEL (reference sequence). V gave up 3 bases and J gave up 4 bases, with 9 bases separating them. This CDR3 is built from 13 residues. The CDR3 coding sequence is TGTGCCAGCAGCCAGGGGAGGCTCACTGAAGCTTTCTTT. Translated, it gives CASSQGRLTEAFF.

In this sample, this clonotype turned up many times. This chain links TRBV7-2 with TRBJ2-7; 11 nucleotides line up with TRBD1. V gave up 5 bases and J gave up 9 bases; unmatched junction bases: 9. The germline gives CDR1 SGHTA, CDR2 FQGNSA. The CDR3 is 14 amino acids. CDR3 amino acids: CASSAYGQGAGQYF. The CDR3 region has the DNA TGTGCCAGCAGCGCATACGGACAGGGGGCGGGGCAGTACTTC.

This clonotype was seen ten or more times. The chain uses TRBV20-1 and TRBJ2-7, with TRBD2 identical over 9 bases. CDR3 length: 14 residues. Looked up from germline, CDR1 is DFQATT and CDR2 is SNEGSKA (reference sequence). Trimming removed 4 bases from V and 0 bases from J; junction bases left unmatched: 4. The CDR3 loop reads CSAIGAGGSYEQYF. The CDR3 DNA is TGCAGTGCTATCGGAGCGGGAGGCTCCTACGAGCAGTACTTC.

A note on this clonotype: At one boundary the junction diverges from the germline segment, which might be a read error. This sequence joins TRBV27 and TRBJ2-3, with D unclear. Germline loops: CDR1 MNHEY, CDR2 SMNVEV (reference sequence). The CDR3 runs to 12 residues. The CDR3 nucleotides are TGTGCCTGCAGTTCCCTCACAGATACGCAGTATTTT. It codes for CACSSLTDTQYF.

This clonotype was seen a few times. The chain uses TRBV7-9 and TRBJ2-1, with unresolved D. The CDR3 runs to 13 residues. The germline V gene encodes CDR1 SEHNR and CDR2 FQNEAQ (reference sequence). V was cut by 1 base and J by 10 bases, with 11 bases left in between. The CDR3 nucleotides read TGTGCCAGCAGCTTAGTTATTAGTACGGAGCAGTTCTTC. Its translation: CASSLVISTEQFF.